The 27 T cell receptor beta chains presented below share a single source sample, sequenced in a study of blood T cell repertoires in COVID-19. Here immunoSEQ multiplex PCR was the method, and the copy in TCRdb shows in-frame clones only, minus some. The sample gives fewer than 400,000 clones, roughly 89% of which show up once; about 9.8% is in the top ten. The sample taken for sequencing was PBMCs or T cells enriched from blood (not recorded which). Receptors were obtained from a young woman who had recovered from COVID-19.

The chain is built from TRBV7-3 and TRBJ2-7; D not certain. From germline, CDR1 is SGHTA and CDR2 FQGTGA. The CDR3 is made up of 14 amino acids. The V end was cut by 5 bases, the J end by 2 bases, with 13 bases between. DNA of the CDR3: TGTGCCAGCAGCCAGGATTCTGGGCCCTACGAGCAGTACTTC. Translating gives CASSQDSGPYEQYF.

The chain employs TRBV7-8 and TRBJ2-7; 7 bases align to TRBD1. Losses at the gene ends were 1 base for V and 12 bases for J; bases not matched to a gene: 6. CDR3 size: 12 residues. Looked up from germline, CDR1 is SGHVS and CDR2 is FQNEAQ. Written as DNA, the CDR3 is TGTGCCAGCAGCTTAGTTGAGCGACAGGGGTACTTC. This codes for CASSLVERQGYF.

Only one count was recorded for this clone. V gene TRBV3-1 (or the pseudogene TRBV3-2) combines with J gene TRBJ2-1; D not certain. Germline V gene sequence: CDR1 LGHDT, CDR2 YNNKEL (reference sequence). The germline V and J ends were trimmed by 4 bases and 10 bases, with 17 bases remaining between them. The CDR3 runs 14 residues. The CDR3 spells CASSPLRRLGEQFF. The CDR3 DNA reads TGTGCCAGCAGCCCCCTCCGGCGGCTCGGCGAGCAGTTCTTC.

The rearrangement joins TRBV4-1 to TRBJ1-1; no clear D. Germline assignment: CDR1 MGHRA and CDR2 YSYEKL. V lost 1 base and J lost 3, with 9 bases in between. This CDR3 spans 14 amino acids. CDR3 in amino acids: CASSQGGIDTEAFF. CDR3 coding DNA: TGCGCCAGCAGCCAAGGAGGGATTGACACTGAAGCTTTCTTT.

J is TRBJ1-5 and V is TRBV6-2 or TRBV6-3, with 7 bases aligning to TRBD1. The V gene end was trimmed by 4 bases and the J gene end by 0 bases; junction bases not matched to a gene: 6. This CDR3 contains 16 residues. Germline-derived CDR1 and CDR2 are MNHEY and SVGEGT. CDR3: CASSSPGTVSNQPQHF. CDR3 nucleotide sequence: TGTGCCAGCAGTTCTCCCGGGACAGTTAGCAATCAGCCCCAGCATTTT.

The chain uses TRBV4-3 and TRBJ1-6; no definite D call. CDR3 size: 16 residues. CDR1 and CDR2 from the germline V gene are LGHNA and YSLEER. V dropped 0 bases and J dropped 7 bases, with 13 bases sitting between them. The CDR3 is CASSQDWASENSPLHF. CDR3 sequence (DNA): TGCGCCAGCAGCCAAGACTGGGCTTCCGAAAATTCACCCCTCCACTTT.

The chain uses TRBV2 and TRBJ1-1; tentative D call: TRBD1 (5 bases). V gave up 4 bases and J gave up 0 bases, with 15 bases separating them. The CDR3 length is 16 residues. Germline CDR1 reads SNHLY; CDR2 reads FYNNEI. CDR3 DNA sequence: TGTGCCAGCAGTGGCCGACCAGACAGAATGAACACTGAAGCTTTCTTT. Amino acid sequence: CASSGRPDRMNTEAFF.

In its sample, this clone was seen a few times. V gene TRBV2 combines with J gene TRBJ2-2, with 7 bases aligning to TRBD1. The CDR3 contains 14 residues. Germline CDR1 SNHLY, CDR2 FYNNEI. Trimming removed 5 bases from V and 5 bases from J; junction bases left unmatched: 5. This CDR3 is CASSRQGRTGELFF. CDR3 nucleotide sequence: TGTGCCAGCAGTAGACAGGGACGAACCGGGGAGCTGTTTTTT.

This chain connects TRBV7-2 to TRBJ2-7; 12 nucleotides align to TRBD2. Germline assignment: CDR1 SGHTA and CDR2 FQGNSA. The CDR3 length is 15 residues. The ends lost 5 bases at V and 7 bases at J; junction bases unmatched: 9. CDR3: CASSPGLAGSPEQYF. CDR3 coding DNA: TGTGCCAGCAGCCCTGGACTAGCGGGGTCCCCGGAGCAGTACTTC. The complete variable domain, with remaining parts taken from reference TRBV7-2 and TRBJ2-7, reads GAGVSQSPSNKVTEKGKDVELRCDPISGHTALYWYRQSLGQGLEFLIYFQGNSAPDKSGLPSDRFSAERTGGSVSTLTIQRTQQEDSAVYLCASSPGLAGSPEQYFGPGTRLTVT.

CDR3: CASSYELAASYEQYF. The CDR3 DNA follows: TGTGCCAGCAGTTACGAACTAGCGGCCTCCTACGAGCAGTACTTC. J is TRBJ2-7 and V is TRBV6-2 or TRBV6-3; 8 bases align to TRBD2. The CDR3 loop spans 15 amino acids. Germline lookup yields CDR1 MNHEY and CDR2 SVGEGT. With 2 bases clipped from V and 0 bases from J, the junction kept 3 bases outside the gene matches.

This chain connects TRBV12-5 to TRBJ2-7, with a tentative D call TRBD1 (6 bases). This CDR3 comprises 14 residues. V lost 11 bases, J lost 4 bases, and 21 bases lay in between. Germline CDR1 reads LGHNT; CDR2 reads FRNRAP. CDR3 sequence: CARPGETSGYEQYF. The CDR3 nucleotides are TGTGCTCGTCCAGGGGAAACGAGTGGGTACGAGCAGTACTTC.

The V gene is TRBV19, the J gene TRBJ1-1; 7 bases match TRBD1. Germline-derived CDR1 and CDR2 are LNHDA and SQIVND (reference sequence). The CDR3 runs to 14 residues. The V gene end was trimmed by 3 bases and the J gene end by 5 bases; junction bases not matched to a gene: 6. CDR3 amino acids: CASSIRGRGTEAFF. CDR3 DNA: TGTGCCAGTAGTATCCGGGGCAGGGGGACTGAAGCTTTCTTT.

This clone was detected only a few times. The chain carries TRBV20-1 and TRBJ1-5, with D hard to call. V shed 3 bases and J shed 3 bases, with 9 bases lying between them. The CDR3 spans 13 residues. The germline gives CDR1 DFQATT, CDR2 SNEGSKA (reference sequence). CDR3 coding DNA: TGCAGTGCTAGTCCGGGGAACAATCAGCCCCAGCATTTT. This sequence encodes CSASPGNNQPQHF.

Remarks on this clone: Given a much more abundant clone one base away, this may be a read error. The CDR3 loop is CASSLGTAANYGYTF. Here the CDR3 DNA reads TGTGCCAGCAGCTTAGGGACAGCAGCTAACTATGGCTACACCTTC. The chain has TRBV7-2 and TRBJ1-2, with D perhaps TRBD1 (6 bases). The V end lost 1 base, the J end lost 0 bases, and 9 bases lay between the germline ends. In germline, CDR1 is SGHTA, CDR2 FQGNSA. There are 15 residues in the CDR3.

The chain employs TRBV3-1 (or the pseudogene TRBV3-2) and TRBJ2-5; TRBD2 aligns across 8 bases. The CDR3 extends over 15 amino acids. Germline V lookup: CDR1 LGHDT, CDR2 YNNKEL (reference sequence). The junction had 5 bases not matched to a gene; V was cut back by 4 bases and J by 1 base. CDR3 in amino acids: CASSPKRGFQETQYF. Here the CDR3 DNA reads TGTGCCAGCAGCCCCAAGCGGGGGTTCCAAGAGACCCAGTACTTC.

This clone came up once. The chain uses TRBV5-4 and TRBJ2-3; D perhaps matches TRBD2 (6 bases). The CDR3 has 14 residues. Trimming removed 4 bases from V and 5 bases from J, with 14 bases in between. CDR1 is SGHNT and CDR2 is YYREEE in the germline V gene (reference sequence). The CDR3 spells CASSPRGWEDTQYF. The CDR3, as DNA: TGTGCCAGCAGCCCGCGGGGATGGGAAGATACGCAGTATTTT.

This CDR3 is CASSTGGNEQFF. The CDR3 coding sequence is TGTGCCAGCAGTACAGGGGGAAATGAGCAGTTCTTC. The genes are TRBV12-3 or TRBV12-4 and TRBJ2-1; 8 bases agree with TRBD1. V was clipped by 5 bases and J by 7 bases; unmatched bases: 1. The CDR3 sequence is 12 residues long.

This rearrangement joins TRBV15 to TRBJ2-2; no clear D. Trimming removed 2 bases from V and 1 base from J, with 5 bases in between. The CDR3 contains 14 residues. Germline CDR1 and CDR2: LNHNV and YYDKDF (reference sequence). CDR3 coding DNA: TGTGCCACCAGCAGACCGGGGAACACCGGGGAGCTGTTTTTT. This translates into CATSRPGNTGELFF. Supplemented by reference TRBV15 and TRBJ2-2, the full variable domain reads DAMVIQNPRYQVTQFGKPVTLSCSQTLNHNVMYWYQQKSSQAPKLLFHYYDKDFNNEADTPDNFQSRRPNTSFCFLDIRSPGLGDTAMYLCATSRPGNTGELFFGEGSRLTVL.

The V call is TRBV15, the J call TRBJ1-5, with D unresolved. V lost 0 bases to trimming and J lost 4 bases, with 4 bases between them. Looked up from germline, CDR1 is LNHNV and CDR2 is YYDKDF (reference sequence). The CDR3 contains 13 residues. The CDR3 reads CATSRDVNQPQHF. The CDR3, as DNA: TGTGCCACCAGCAGAGATGTAAATCAGCCCCAGCATTTT.

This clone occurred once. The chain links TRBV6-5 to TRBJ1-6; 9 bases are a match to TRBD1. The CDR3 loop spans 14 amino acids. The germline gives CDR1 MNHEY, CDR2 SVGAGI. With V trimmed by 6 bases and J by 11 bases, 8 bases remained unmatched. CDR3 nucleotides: TGTGCCAGCAGAACGGGGACAGGGTGGGCACCCCTCCACTTT. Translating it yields CASRTGTGWAPLHF.

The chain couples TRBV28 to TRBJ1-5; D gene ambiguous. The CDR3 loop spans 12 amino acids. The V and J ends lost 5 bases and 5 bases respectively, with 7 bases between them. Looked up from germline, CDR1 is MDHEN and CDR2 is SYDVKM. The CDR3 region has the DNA TGTGCCAGCAGTCCCTACGATCAGCCCCAGCATTTT. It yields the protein CASSPYDQPQHF.

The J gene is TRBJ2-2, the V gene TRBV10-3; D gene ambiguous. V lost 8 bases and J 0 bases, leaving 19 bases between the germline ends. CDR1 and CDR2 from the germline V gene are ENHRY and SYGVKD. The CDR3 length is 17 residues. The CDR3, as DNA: TGTGCCATCGCCATCGCGCATCCCGAAACGAACACCGGGGAGCTGTTTTTT. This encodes CAIAIAHPETNTGELFF.

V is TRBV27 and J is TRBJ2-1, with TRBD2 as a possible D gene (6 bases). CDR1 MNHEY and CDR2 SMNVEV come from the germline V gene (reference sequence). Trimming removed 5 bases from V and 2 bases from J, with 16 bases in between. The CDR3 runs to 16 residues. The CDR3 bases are TGTGCCAGCAGTCCCTCCGGGGGATATGCCTACAATGAGCAGTTCTTC. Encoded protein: CASSPSGGYAYNEQFF.

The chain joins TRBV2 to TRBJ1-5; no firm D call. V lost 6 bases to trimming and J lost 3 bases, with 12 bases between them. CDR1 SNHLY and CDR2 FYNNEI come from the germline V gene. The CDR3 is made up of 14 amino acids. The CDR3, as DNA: TGTGCCAGCAGCCGATCTCAGAACAATCAGCCCCAGCATTTT. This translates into CASSRSQNNQPQHF. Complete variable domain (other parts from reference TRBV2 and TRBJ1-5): EPEVTQTPSHQVTQMGQEVILRCVPISNHLYFYWYRQILGQKVEFLVSFYNNEISEKSEIFDDQFSVERPDGSNFTLKIRSTKLEDSAMYFCASSRSQNNQPQHFGDGTRLSIL.

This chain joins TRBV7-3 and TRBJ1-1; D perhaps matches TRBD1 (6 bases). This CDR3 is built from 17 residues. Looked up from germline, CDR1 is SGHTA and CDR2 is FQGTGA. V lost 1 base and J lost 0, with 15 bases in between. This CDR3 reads CASSLIGSGEMNTEAFF. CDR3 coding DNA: TGTGCCAGCAGCTTAATAGGGTCAGGGGAAATGAACACTGAAGCTTTCTTT.

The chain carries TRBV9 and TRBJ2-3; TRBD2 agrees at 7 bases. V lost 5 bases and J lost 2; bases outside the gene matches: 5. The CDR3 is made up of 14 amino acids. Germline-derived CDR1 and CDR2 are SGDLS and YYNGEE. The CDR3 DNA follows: TGTGCCAGCAGTCTGAGCGGGATCACAGATACGCAGTATTTT. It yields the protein CASSLSGITDTQYF.

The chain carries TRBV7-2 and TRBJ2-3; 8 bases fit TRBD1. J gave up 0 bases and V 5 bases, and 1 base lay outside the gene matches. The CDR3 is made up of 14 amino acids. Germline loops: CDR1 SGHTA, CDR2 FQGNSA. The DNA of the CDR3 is TGTGCCAGCAGCCGGGACAGGAGCACAGATACGCAGTATTTT. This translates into CASSRDRSTDTQYF.